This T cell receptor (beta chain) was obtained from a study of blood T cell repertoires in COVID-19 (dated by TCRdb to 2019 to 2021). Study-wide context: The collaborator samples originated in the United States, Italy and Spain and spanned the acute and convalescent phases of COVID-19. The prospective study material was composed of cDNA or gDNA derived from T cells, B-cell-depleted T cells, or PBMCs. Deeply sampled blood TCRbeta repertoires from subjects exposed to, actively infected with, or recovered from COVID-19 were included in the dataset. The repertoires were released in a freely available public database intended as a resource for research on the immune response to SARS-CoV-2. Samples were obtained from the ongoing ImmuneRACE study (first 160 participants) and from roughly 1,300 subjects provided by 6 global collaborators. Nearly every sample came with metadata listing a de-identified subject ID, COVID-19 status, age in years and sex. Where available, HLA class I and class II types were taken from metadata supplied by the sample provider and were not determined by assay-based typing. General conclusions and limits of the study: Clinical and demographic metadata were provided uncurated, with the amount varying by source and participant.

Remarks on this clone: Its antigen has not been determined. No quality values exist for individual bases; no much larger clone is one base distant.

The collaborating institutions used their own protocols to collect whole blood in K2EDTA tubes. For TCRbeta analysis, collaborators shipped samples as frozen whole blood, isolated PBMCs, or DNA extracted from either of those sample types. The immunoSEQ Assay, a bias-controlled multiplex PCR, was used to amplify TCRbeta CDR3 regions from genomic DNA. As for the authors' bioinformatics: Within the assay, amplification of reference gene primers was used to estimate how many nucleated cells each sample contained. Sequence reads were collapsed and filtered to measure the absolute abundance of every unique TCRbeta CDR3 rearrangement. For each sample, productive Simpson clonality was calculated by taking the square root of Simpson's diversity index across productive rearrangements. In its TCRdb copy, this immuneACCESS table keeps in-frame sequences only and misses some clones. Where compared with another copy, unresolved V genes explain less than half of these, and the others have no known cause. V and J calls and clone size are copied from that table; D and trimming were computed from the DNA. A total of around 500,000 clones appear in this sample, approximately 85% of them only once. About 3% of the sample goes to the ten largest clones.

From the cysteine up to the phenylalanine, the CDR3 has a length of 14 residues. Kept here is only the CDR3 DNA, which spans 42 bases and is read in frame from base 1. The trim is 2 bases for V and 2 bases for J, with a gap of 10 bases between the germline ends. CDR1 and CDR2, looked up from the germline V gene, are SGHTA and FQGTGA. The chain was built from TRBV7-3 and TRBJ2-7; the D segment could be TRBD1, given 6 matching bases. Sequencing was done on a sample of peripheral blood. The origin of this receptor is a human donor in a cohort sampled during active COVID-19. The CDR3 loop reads CASSLGDNPYEQYF. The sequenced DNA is TGTGCCAGCAGCTTAGGGGACAACCCCTACGAGCAGTACTTC.